This T cell receptor beta chain was captured in a study of control samples from healthy donors and cancer patients. Profiling relied on immunoSEQ multiplex PCR, and the TCRdb table lists in-frame clones only, not all of them. Of around 250,000 clones in the sample, roughly four fifths were seen once. Germline assignment: CDR1 MNHNS and CDR2 SASEGT. V was pared by 2 bases and J by 3 bases, with 10 bases of the junction left unmatched. The CDR3 has 16 amino acids. V is TRBV6-1 and J is TRBJ2-7; 7 bases are shared with TRBD2. The sequenced sample consisted of PBMCs. The clonotype originates from a woman aged 55-70 years with lung cancer. CDR3 sequence: CASSENSAGPSYEQYF. DNA of the CDR3: TGTGCCAGCAGTGAAAATTCAGCGGGACCGAGCTACGAGCAGTACTTC.